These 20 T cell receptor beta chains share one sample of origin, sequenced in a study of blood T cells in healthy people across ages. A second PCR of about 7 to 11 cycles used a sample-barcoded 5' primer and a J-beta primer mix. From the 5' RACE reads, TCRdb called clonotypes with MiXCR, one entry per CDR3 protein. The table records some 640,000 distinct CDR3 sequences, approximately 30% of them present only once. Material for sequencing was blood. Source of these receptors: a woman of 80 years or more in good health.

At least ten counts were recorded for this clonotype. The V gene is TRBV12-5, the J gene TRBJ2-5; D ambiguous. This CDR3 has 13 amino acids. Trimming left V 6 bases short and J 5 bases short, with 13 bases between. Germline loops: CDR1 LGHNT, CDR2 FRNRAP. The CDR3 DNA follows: TGTGCTAGTGGCTTATTCGATGCGGAGACCCAGTACTTC. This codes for CASGLFDAETQYF.

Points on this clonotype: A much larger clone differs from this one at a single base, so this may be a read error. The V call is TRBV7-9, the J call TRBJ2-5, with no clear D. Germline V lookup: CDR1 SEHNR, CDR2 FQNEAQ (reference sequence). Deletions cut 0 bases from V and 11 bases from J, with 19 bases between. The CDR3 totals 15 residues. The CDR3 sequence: CASSLAVGIYNEQYF. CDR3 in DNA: TGTGCCAGCAGCTTAGCGGTGGGGATCTACAATGAGCAGTACTTC.

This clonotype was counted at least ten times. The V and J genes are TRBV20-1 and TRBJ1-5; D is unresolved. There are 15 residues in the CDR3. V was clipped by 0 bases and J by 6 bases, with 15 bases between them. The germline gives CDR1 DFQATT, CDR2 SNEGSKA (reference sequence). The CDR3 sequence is CSARDQGMGIQPQHF. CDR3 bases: TGCAGTGCTAGAGATCAAGGAATGGGGATTCAGCCCCAGCATTTT.

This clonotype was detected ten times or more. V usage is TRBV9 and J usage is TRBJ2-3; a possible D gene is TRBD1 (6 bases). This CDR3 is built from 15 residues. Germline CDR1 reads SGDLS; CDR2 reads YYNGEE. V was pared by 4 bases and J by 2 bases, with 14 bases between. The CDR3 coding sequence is TGTGCCAGCAGCCCTCTCACAGGGTCCACAGATACGCAGTATTTT. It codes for CASSPLTGSTDTQYF.

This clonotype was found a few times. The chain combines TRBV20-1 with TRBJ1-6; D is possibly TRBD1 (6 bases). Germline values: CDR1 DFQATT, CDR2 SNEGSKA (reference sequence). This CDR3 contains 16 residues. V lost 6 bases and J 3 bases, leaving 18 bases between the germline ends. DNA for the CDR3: TGCAGTGCATCGACCGGACAGCTTAACTATAATTCACCCCTCCACTTT. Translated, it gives CSASTGQLNYNSPLHF.

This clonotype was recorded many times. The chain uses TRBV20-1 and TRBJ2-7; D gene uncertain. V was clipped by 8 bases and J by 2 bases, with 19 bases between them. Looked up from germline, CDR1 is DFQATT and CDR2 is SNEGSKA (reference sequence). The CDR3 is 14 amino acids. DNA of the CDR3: TGCAGTACCATCGACTCTGAATCTACCTACGAGCAGTACTTC. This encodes CSTIDSESTYEQYF.

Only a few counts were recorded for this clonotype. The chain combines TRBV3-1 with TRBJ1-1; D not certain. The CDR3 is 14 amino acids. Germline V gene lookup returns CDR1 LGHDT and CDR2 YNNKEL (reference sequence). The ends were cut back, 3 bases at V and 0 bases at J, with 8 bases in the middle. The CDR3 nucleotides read TGTGCCAGCAGCCATCGGCTGATGAACACTGAAGCTTTCTTT. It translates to CASSHRLMNTEAFF.

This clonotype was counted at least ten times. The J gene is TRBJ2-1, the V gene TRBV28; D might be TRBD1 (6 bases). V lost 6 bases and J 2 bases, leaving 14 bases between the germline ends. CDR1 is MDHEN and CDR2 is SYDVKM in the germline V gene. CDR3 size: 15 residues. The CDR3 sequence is CASRPFEGAYNEQFF. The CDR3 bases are TGTGCCAGCAGGCCCTTTGAGGGGGCCTACAATGAGCAGTTCTTC.

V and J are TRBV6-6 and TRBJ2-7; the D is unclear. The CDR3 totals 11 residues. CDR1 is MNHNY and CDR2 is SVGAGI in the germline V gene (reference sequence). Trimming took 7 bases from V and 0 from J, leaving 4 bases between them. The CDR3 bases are TGTGCCAGCACAAACTCCTACGAGCAGTACTTC. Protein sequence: CASTNSYEQYF.

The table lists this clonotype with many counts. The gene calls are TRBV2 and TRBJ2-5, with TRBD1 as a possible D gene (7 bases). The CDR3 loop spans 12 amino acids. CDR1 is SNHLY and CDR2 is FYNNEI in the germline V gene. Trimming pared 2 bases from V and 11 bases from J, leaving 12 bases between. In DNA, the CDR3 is TGTGCCAGCAGTGAAAACCCAGGGGGGCAGTACTTC. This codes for CASSENPGGQYF.

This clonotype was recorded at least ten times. CDR3 DNA: TGTGCCAGCAGCTCTCCCAGATTAGGGACAGATACGCAGTATTTT. Translation gives CASSSPRLGTDTQYF. The chain recombines TRBV11-2 with TRBJ2-3; D is unresolved. Trimming shortened V by 4 bases and J by 3 bases, and 14 bases separated the two germline ends. CDR3 length equals 15 residues. Germline V gene lookup returns CDR1 SGHAT and CDR2 FQNNGV.

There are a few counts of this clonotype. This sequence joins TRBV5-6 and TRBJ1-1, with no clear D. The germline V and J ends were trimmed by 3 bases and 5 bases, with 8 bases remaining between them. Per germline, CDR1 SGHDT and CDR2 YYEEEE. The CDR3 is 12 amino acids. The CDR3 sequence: CASSSRPTEAFF. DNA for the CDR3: TGTGCCAGCAGCTCCCGGCCTACTGAAGCTTTCTTT.

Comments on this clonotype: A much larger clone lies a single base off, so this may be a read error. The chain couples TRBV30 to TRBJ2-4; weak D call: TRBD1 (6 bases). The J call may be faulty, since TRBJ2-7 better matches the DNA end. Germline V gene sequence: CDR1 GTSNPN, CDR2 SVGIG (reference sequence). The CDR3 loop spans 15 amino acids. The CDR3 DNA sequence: TGTGCCTGGAGTGGAGGATCACAGGGCCCCTACGAGCAGTACTTC. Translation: CAWSGGSQGPYEQYF.

The DNA for the CDR3 is TGTGCCAGCAGTGATACCGTGAGGGGTCCCCTGGGGACTGAAGCTTTCTTT. It yields the protein CASSDTVRGPLGTEAFF. The V gene is TRBV6-1, the J gene TRBJ1-1; D is perhaps TRBD1 (5 bases). V dropped 3 bases and J dropped 5 bases, with 22 bases sitting between them. The CDR3 is made up of 17 amino acids. Germline CDR1 MNHNS, CDR2 SASEGT.

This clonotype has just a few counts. As DNA, the CDR3 is TGTGCCAGCAGCCCAGGGCGTAGGGGGCCCTACAATGAGCAGTACTTC. The encoded protein is CASSPGRRGPYNEQYF. The rearrangement uses TRBV7-2 and TRBJ2-1; TRBD1 matches 7 bases. The tail of the sequence fits TRBJ2-7 better, so the J call may be wrong. CDR3 length equals 16 residues. Germline V lookup: CDR1 SGHTA, CDR2 FQGNSA.

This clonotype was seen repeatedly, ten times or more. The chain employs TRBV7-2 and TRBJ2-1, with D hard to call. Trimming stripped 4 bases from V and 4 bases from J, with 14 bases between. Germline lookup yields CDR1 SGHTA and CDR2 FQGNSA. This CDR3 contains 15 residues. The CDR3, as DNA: TGTGCCAGCAGCTCAGCGCTTGGACGGTACAATGAGCAGTTCTTC. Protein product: CASSSALGRYNEQFF.

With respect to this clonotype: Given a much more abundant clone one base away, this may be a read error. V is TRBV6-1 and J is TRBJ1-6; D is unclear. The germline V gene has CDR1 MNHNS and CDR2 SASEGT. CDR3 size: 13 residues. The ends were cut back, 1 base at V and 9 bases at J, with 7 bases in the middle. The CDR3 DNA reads TGTGCCAGCAGTGAAGACTTTAGTTCACCCCTCCACTTT. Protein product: CASSEDFSSPLHF.

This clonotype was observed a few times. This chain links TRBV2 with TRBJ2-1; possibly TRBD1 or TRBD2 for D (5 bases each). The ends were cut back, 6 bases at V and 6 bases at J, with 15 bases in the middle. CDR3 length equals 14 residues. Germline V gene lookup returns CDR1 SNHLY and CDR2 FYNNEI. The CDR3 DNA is TGTGCCAGCAGCATCCGGGACGCCCTCAATGAGCAGTTCTTC. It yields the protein CASSIRDALNEQFF.

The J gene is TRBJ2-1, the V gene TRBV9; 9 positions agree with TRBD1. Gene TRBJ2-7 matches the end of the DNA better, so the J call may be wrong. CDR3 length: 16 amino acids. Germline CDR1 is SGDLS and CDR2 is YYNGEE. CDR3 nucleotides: TGTGCCAGCAGCCCCACCGGGACAGGGCGCTACAATGAGCAGTACTTC. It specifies CASSPTGTGRYNEQYF.

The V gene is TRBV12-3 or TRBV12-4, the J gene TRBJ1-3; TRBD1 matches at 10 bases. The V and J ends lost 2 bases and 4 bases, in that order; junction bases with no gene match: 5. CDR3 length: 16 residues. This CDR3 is CASSLRTGGSGNTIYF. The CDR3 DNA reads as TGTGCCAGCAGTTTAAGGACAGGGGGGTCGGGAAACACCATATATTTT.